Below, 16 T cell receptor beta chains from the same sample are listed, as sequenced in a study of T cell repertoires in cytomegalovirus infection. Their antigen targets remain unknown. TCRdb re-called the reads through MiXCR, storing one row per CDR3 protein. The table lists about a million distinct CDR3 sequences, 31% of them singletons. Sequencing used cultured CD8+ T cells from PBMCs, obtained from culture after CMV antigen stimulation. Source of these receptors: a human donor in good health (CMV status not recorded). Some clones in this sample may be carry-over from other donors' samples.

CDR3 in amino acids: CSVQEDEKLFF. Written as DNA, the CDR3 is TGCAGCGTACAAGAGGATGAAAAACTGTTTTTT. The chain uses TRBV29-1 and TRBJ1-4, with no clear D. Trimming took off 6 bases at V and 6 bases at J, with 8 bases between the two ends. This CDR3 has 11 amino acids. The V gene's germline CDR1 is SQVTM and CDR2 ANQGSEA.

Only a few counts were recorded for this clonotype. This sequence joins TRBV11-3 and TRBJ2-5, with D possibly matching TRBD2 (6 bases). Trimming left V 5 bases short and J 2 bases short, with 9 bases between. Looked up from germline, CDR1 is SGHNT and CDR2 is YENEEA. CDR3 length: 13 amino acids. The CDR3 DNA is TGTGCCAGCAGCCCGGGAGATCAAGAGACCCAGTACTTC. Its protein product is CASSPGDQETQYF.

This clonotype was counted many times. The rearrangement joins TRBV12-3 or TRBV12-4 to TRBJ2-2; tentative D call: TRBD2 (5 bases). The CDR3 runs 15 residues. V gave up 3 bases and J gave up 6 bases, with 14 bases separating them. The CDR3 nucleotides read TGTGCCAGCAGTTTCGGCCCAGAGGGATCCGGGGAGCTGTTTTTT. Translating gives CASSFGPEGSGELFF.

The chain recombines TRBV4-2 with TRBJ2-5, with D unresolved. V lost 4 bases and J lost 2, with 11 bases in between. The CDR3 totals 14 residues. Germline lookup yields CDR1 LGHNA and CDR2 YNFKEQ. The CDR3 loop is CASSPWQTQETQYF. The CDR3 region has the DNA TGTGCCAGCAGCCCTTGGCAGACACAAGAGACCCAGTACTTC.

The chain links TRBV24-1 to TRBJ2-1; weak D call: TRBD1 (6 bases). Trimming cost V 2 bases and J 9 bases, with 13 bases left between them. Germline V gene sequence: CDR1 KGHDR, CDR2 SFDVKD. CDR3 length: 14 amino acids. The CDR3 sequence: CATSDSPRDIEQFF. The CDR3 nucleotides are TGTGCCACCAGTGATTCGCCGAGGGACATTGAGCAGTTCTTC.

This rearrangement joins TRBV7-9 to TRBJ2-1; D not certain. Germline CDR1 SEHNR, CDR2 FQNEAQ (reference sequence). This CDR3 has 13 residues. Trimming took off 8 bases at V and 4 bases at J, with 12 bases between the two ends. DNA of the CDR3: TGTGCCAGCGTGCACATTAATTACAATGAGCAGTTCTTC. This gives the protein CASVHINYNEQFF.

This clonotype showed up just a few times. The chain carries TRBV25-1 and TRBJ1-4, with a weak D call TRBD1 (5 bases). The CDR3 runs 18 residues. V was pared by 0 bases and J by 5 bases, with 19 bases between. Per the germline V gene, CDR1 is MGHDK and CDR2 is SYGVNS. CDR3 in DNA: TGTGCCAGCAGTGAATATTTCTTAACGGGGGGTAGAAATGAAAAACTGTTTTTT. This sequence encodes CASSEYFLTGGRNEKLFF.

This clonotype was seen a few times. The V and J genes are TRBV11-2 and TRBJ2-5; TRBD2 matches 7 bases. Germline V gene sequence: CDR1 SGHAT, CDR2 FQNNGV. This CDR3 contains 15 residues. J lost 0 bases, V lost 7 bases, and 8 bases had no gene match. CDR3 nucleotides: TGTGCCAGCACGACTAGCCCTTCTTACCAAGAGACCCAGTACTTC. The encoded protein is CASTTSPSYQETQYF. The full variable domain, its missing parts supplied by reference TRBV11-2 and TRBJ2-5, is EAGVAQSPRYKIIEKRQSVAFWCNPISGHATLYWYQQILGQGPKLLIQFQNNGVVDDSQLPKDRFSAERLKGVDSTLKIQPAKLEDSAVYLCASTTSPSYQETQYFGPGTRLLVL.

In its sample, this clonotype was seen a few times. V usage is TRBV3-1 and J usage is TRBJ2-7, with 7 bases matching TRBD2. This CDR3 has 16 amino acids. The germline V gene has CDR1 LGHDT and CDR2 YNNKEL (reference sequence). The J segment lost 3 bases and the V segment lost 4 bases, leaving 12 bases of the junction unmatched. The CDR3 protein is CASSLRGSGALYEQYF. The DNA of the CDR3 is TGTGCCAGCAGCCTAAGGGGCAGCGGGGCCCTCTACGAGCAGTACTTC.

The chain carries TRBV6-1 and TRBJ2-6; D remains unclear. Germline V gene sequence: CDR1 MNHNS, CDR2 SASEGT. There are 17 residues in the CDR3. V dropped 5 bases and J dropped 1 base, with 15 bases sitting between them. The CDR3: CASSTPADRSGANVLTF. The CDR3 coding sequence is TGTGCCAGCAGTACCCCCGCCGATAGGTCTGGGGCCAACGTCCTGACTTTC.

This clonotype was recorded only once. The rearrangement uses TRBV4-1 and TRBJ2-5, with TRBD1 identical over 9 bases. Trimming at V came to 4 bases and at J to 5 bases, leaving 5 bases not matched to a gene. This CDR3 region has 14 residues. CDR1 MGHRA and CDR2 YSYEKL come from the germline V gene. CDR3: CASSPNRGLETQYF. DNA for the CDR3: TGCGCCAGCAGCCCGAACAGGGGGCTGGAGACCCAGTACTTC.

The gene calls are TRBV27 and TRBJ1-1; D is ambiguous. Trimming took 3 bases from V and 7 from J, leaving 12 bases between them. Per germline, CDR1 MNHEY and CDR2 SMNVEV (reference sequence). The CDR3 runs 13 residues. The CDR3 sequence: CASSFVLTDEAFF. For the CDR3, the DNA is TGTGCCAGCAGTTTTGTCCTTACAGATGAAGCTTTCTTT.

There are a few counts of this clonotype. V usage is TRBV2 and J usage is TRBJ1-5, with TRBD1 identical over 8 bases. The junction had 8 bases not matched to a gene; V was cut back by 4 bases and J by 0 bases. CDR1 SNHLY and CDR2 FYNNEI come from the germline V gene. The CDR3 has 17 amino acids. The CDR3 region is CASSASGGGYSNQPQHF. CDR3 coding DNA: TGTGCCAGCAGTGCGTCAGGGGGCGGTTATAGCAATCAGCCCCAGCATTTT.

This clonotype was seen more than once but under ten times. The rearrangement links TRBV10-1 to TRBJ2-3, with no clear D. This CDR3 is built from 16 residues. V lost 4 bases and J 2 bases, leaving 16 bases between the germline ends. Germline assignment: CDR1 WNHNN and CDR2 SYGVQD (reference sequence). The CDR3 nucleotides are TGCGCCAGCAGTGGGATGAGGCATTCAACCACAGATACGCAGTATTTT. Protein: CASSGMRHSTTDTQYF.

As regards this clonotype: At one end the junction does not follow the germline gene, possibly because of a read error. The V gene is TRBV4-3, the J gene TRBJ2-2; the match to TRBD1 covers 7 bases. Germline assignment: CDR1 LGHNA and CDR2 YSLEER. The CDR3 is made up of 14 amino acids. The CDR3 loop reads CVSSQKDRLGELFF. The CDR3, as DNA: TGCGTCAGCAGCCAAAAGGACAGGCTCGGGGAGCTGTTTTTT.

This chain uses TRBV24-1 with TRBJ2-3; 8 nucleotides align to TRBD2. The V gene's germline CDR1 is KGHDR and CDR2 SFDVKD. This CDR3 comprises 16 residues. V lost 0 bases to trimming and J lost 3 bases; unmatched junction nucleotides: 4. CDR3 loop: CATSDLFGGATDTQYF. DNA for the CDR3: TGTGCCACCAGTGATTTGTTCGGGGGGGCGACAGATACGCAGTATTTT.